The present entry profiles one TCR beta chain with its context. Its antigen is unknown. This sample was taken from a study of vaccination effects on CD4 cells after COVID-19. Antigen-specific CD4+ T cell clonotypes were called by their expansion after viral peptide-pool culture in ViraFEST. Isolation of CD4+ T cells took place after less than 12 days of culture. Subjects were given two BNT162b2 or mRNA-1273 vaccine doses. Previously uninfected by SARS-CoV-2, the vaccine recipients also showed negative nucleocapsid antibodies. A few million PBMC per well received about 9.8 IU/ml IL-2 and roughly 10 ug/ml peptides in culture. TCRdb keeps only in-frame clones here, not all; method: immunoSEQ multiplex PCR. This sample has approximately 61,000 clones, with about 80% found just once. The sequence came from a human donor who received a COVID-19 vaccine. Sequenced here: CD4+ T cells from PBMCs cultured with HCoV-229E spike peptides, sampled after COVID-19 vaccination.

CDR3 in amino acids: CASSGGPPGSATNEKLFF. CDR3 bases: TGTGCCAGCAGCGGGGGACCTCCGGGTAGCGCAACTAATGAAAAACTGTTTTTT. This chain uses TRBV9 with TRBJ1-4; D possibly corresponds to TRBD1 (5 bases). The CDR3 contains 18 residues. The germline V gene encodes CDR1 SGDLS and CDR2 YYNGEE. Trimming left V 3 bases short and J 0 bases short, with 18 bases between.